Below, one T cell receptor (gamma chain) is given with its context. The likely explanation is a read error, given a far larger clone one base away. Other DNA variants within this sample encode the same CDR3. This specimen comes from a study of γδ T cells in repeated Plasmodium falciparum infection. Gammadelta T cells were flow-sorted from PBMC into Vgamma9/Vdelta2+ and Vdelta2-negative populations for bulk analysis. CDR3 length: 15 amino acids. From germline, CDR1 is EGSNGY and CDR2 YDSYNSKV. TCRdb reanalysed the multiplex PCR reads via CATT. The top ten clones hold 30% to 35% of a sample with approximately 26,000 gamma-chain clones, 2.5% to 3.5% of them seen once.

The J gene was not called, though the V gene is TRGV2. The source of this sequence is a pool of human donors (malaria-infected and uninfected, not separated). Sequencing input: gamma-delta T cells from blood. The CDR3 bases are TGTGCCACCTGGACTCAATATAGTAGTGATTGGATTAAGACGTTT. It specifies CATWTQYSSDWIKTF.